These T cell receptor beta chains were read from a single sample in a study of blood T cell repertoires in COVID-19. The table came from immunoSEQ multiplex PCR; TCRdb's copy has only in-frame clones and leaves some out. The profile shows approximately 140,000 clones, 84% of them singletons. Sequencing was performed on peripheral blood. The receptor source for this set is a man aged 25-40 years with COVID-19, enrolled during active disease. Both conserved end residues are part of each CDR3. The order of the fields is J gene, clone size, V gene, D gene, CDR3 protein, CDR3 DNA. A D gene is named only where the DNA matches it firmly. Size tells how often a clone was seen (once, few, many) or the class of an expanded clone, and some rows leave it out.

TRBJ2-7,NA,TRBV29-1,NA,CSVCSAYEQYF,TGCAGCGTTTGTTCAGCCTACGAGCAGTACTTC
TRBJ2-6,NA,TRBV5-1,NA,CASSLRSGANVLTF,TGCGCCAGCAGCTTGCGTTCTGGGGCCAACGTCCTGACTTTC
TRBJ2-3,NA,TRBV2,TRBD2,CASNPGLAGGDTQYF,TGTGCCAGCAATCCGGGACTAGCGGGAGGAGATACGCAGTATTTT
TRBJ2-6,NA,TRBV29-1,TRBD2,CSVRTGLAGGPGGANVLTF,TGCAGCGTGCGAACGGGACTAGCGGGAGGGCCAGGGGGGGCCAACGTCCTGACTTTC
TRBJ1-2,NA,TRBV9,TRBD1,CASSVGETGGYTF,TGTGCCAGCAGCGTAGGGGAGACAGGGGGGTACACCTTC
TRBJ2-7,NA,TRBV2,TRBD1,CASRAGQGTGYEQYF,TGTGCCAGCAGAGCCGGACAGGGGACGGGCTACGAGCAGTACTTC
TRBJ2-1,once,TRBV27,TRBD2,CASSSLAGNLYEQFF,TGTGCCAGCAGTTCACTAGCGGGAAATCTCTATGAGCAGTTCTTC
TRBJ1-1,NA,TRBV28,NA,CASSSVNTEAFF,TGTGCCAGCAGTAGCGTGAACACTGAAGCTTTCTTT
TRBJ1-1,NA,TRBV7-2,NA,CASSLEGREGTEAFF,TGTGCCAGCAGCTTAGAGGGGAGGGAGGGCACTGAAGCTTTCTTT
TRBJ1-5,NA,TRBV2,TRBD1,CASRRQGAGNQPQHF,TGTGCCAGCAGGCGACAGGGGGCTGGCAATCAGCCCCAGCATTTT
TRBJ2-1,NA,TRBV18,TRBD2,CASSLSGRAGNEQFF,TGTGCCAGCTCCCTTAGCGGGAGGGCCGGCAATGAGCAGTTCTTC
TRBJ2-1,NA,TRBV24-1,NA,CATSDAPRSEQFF,TGTGCCACCAGTGACGCCCCTAGGAGTGAGCAGTTCTTC